Included here is one T cell receptor (beta chain) sequence, with context. The CDR3 is made up of 13 amino acids. Germline values: CDR1 MNHNS, CDR2 SASEGT. The library came from three nested PCR rounds adapted from ARM-PCR protocols. TCRdb independently ran MiXCR on the multiplex PCR reads; one entry per CDR3 protein. Of 70,000 to 90,000 distinct CDR3 sequences listed, 75% to 90% were seen once; the top ten hold about an eighth. The data stem from a study of tumor and adjacent non-tumor tissue in lung cancer. No cell sorting was done before RNA was extracted from the tissue. The sequenced material came from lung tumor tissue. This chain joins TRBV6-1 and TRBJ2-7; tentatively, D is TRBD1 (6 bases). The TCR sequence derives from a woman aged 50 to 65 with non-small cell lung cancer. CDR3 DNA: TGTGGCACCATCCCAGGGGACTCCTACGAGCAGTACTTC. It yields the protein CGTIPGDSYEQYF.